This TCR beta chain was captured in a study of T cells in Graves' hyperthyroidism and ophthalmopathy. There were TCR beta CDR3 regions amplified from RNA transcripts. HTBI primers were the set used in a first-round RT-PCR of the TCR CDR3. MiXCR, run by TCRdb on the multiplex PCR reads, gives a single entry per CDR3 protein. The sample records fewer than 650,000 distinct CDR3 sequences, 14% being singletons. This clonotype was seen only a few times. This CDR3 is 13 amino acids long. With 5 bases removed from V and 8 bases from J, the gap between germline ends came to 12 bases. The germline gives CDR1 SGHTA, CDR2 FQGNSA. Lactation, pregnancy, other autoimmune disease or uncontrolled infection excluded patients.

V usage is TRBV7-2 and J usage is TRBJ1-4; D is possibly TRBD1 (5 bases). Source material: blood. The clonotype originates from a woman between 18 and 30 years old with Graves' ophthalmopathy. The chain's CDR3 is CASSPGLREKLFF. The CDR3 region has the DNA TGTGCCAGCAGCCCGGGACTGCGGGAAAAACTGTTTTTT.